Sequencing of this T cell receptor (beta chain) was carried out in a study of shared clonotypes between healthy human individuals. Study as a whole: The people who gave samples were a couple of women and a few men aged 18 to 49. Findings and limits, study-wide: Generation probability values for non-shared clonotypes were lower than those for clonotypes shared by all four donors. Blood was the only sampled material, and tissue repertoires likely differ.

TCRdb's copy holds only in-frame clones and misses some; the assay was immunoSEQ multiplex PCR. The repertoire includes 2 million to 2.5 million clones, under 95% of them detected once, and approximately 0.4% sits in the top ten. Donation came from healthy HIV-negative adults that had no recent acute infections or vaccinations. On this clone itself: Its specificity is not known.

The CDR3 totals 14 residues. Unmatched junction bases numbered 1, after V lost 0 bases and J lost 2 bases. Sequenced material: naive CD4+ T cells from PBMCs. Subset here: CD45RA+ positively selected. This chain connects TRBV5-3 to TRBJ2-7; 8 bases fit TRBD1. Being an ORF, TRBV5-3 has a function that is uncertain. This TCR was sampled from a young man in good health. Some clones in this sample may be carry-over from other donors' samples. This CDR3 is CARSLAGQAYEQYF. The CDR3 DNA reads TGTGCCAGAAGCTTGGCGGGACAGGCCTACGAGCAGTACTTC.